This passage covers 22 T cell receptor beta chains from one sample sequenced in a study of T cells in Graves' hyperthyroidism and ophthalmopathy. From RNA transcripts, TCR beta CDR3 regions were amplified. The HTBI primer set was used in a first-round RT-PCR of the TCR CDR3. Each CDR3 protein gets one entry after TCRdb re-called the multiplex PCR reads with MiXCR. The table has about 760,000 distinct CDR3 sequences, approximately 40% seen once. Sequencing used blood. The source of these receptors is a woman in her thirties or forties with Graves' hyperthyroidism.

This clonotype was seen repeatedly, ten times or more. The chain uses TRBV20-1 and TRBJ1-2; 7 bases match TRBD1. Per the germline V gene, CDR1 is DFQATT and CDR2 is SNEGSKA (reference sequence). This CDR3 contains 15 residues. J was trimmed by 7 bases and V by 1 base; bases with no gene match: 12. The CDR3 nucleotides read TGCAGTGCTAGAGCGATCCAACAGGGGCGGCGTGGCTACACCTTC. Translated: CSARAIQQGRRGYTF.

This clonotype was seen a few times. The chain is built from TRBV2 and TRBJ2-5, with a tentative D call TRBD2 (6 bases). With 5 bases removed from V and 7 bases from J, the gap between germline ends came to 14 bases. This CDR3 contains 13 residues. Germline CDR1 SNHLY, CDR2 FYNNEI. Written as DNA, the CDR3 is TGTGCCAGCAGTTTGGAGGGCCGCGGGACCCAGTACTTC. It yields the protein CASSLEGRGTQYF.

Regarding this clonotype: It is unclear where the CDR3 begins or ends on the DNA, so no DNA is shown, and the CDR3 is as TCRdb lists it. The V gene is TRBV10-3, the J gene TRBJ2-2; the table's D call, TRBD1, has no DNA check behind it. The CDR3 length is 15 residues, termini included. The V gene's germline CDR1 is ENHRY and CDR2 SYGVKD. The CDR3 region is CAITPGGTGTGSCFF.

This clonotype came up many times. The CDR3 DNA follows: TGTGCCAGCAGTTCGTACGGGACGGATTACAATCAGCCCCAGCATTTT. Its translation: CASSSYGTDYNQPQHF. The chain links TRBV12-3 or TRBV12-4 to TRBJ1-5, with a possible D match to TRBD1 (5 bases). Trimming took 4 bases from V and 3 from J, leaving 16 bases between them. This CDR3 region has 16 residues.

The rearrangement joins TRBV20-1 to TRBJ1-1; D unresolved. The CDR3 is 13 residues long. The germline gives CDR1 DFQATT, CDR2 SNEGSKA (reference sequence). V lost 0 bases to trimming and J lost 10 bases, with 15 bases between them. This CDR3 is CSARDRRRAVAFF. For the CDR3, the DNA is TGCAGTGCTAGAGATAGGCGACGGGCGGTAGCTTTCTTT.

This clonotype appeared a few times. The chain is built from TRBV29-1 and TRBJ1-1; D unclear. From germline, CDR1 is SQVTM and CDR2 ANQGSEA. The CDR3 consists of 13 residues. V was clipped by 6 bases and J by 0 bases, with 11 bases between them. CDR3 sequence reads: CSVRDYMNTEAFF. CDR3 in DNA: TGCAGCGTGCGAGACTATATGAACACTGAAGCTTTCTTT.

This clonotype has a handful of counts. This chain joins TRBV7-2 and TRBJ1-5; unclear D gene. Germline lookup yields CDR1 SGHTA and CDR2 FQGNSA. Trimming stripped 3 bases from V and 5 bases from J, with 23 bases between. The CDR3 contains 18 residues. CDR3 coding DNA: TGTGCCAGCAGCTTTGGGTGGGGAGGGAGAAAAACTGATCAGCCCCAGCATTTT. Protein sequence: CASSFGWGGRKTDQPQHF.

This clonotype was detected once. The chain carries TRBV7-2 and TRBJ2-5; D gene uncertain. The ends were cut back, 2 bases at V and 0 bases at J, with 13 bases in the middle. Germline lookup yields CDR1 SGHTA and CDR2 FQGNSA. The CDR3 spans 16 residues. CDR3: CASSLRAWKHQETQYF. The CDR3 DNA reads as TGTGCCAGCAGCTTACGGGCATGGAAGCACCAAGAGACCCAGTACTTC.

The chain combines TRBV20-1 with TRBJ2-7; TRBD2 might be the D (7 bases). CDR3 length: 15 amino acids. The V gene lost 2 bases and the J gene lost 3 bases, with 17 bases spanning the gap. The germline gives CDR1 DFQATT, CDR2 SNEGSKA (reference sequence). The CDR3, as DNA: TGCAGTGCTAGACGCCCCGAGGGAGGGGGCTACGAGCAGTACTTC. Encoded protein: CSARRPEGGGYEQYF.

The chain carries TRBV10-2 and TRBJ1-5, with 9 bases that match TRBD1. The germline V gene encodes CDR1 WSHSY and CDR2 SAAADI. CDR3 length equals 16 residues. The ends lost 2 bases at V and 6 bases at J; junction bases unmatched: 8. In DNA form, the CDR3 reads TGCGCCAGCAGTGAGACAGGGACAGGGCTAGCTCAGCCCCAGCATTTT. Translated, it gives CASSETGTGLAQPQHF.

This clonotype has a count of ten or more. This sequence joins TRBV9 and TRBJ1-6; D is ambiguous. The germline V and J ends were trimmed by 0 bases and 8 bases, with 6 bases remaining between them. CDR1 and CDR2 (germline): SGDLS, YYNGEE. This CDR3 region has 13 residues. The CDR3 nucleotides are TGTGCCAGCAGCGTAGCGGTTGATTCACCCCTCCACTTT. Translated: CASSVAVDSPLHF.

This clonotype was found many times. The rearrangement links TRBV12-3 or TRBV12-4 to TRBJ2-7; 7 bases map to TRBD1. The CDR3 sequence is 15 residues long. After removal of 3 bases from V and 4 bases from J, the junction contained 9 bases not matched to a gene. The CDR3 DNA reads TGTGCCAGCAGTTTCCCCGCAGGGGGTCGGTACGAGCAGTACTTC. Encoded protein: CASSFPAGGRYEQYF.

The chain couples TRBV18 to TRBJ1-1; TRBD1 is a possible D gene (6 bases). Germline lookup yields CDR1 KGHSH and CDR2 LQKENI. Trimming removed 2 bases from V and 0 bases from J, with 16 bases in between. This CDR3 has 17 amino acids. CDR3 in DNA: TGTGCCAGCTCACCAAGGGGGACTCAGGAGGTGAACACTGAAGCTTTCTTT. Protein product: CASSPRGTQEVNTEAFF.

Ten or more counts support this clonotype. This chain links TRBV20-1 with TRBJ2-7; D unresolved. Germline CDR1 is DFQATT and CDR2 is SNEGSKA (reference sequence). V dropped 3 bases and J dropped 2 bases, with 20 bases sitting between them. This CDR3 comprises 16 residues. The chain's CDR3 is CSASKWQHGITYEQYF. DNA of the CDR3: TGCAGTGCTAGTAAGTGGCAGCACGGCATCACCTACGAGCAGTACTTC.

This clonotype was seen a handful of times. The rearrangement joins TRBV6-2 or TRBV6-3 to TRBJ1-5; D is perhaps TRBD1 (5 bases). The V and J ends lost 5 bases and 5 bases respectively, with 16 bases between them. There are 15 residues in the CDR3. Germline CDR1 reads MNHEY; CDR2 reads SVGEGT. CDR3 residues: CASSPRGRTDQPQHF. DNA of the CDR3: TGTGCCAGCAGTCCGAGGGGTCGTACCGATCAGCCCCAGCATTTT.

CDR3 sequence (DNA): TGTGCCAGCAGCTCACCACAGGGTTGGGCTGAAAAACTGTTTTTT. Translated, it gives CASSSPQGWAEKLFF. The rearrangement joins TRBV7-9 to TRBJ1-4, with D perhaps matching TRBD1 (6 bases). In germline, CDR1 is SEHNR, CDR2 FQNEAQ (reference sequence). V was pared by 4 bases and J by 7 bases, with 16 bases between. The CDR3 runs 15 residues.

This clonotype was observed a few times. The gene calls are TRBV25-1 and TRBJ2-3, with D uncertain. Germline lookup yields CDR1 MGHDK and CDR2 SYGVNS. V gave up 5 bases and J gave up 4 bases, with 10 bases separating them. The CDR3 spans 13 residues. The CDR3 bases are TGTGCCAGCAGTCCCGGCGAATCAGATACGCAGTATTTT. Encoded protein: CASSPGESDTQYF.

The sample holds many counts of this clonotype. The chain couples TRBV20-1 to TRBJ2-5; TRBD2 matches 8 bases. CDR1 and CDR2 (germline): DFQATT, SNEGSKA (reference sequence). This CDR3 has 13 residues. With V trimmed by 5 bases and J by 4 bases, 6 bases remained unmatched. Written as DNA, the CDR3 is TGCAGTGCTTACGGGGGGGCGGTAGAGACCCAGTACTTC. This encodes CSAYGGAVETQYF.

This clonotype was seen repeatedly, ten times or more. This chain uses TRBV15 with TRBJ1-2; 7 bases map to TRBD1. The ends lost 2 bases at V and 4 bases at J; junction bases unmatched: 7. Germline assignment: CDR1 LNHNV and CDR2 YYDKDF (reference sequence). This CDR3 comprises 15 residues. CDR3 coding DNA: TGTGCCACCAGCAGACGGGACAGCCTAGGCTATGGCTACACCTTC. Its protein product is CATSRRDSLGYGYTF.

Ten or more counts support this clonotype. J is TRBJ1-1 and V is TRBV7-9; 7 bases match TRBD1. CDR3 length equals 15 residues. Trimming cost V 5 bases and J 0 bases; bases outside gene matches: 6. CDR1 and CDR2 (germline): SEHNR, FQNEAQ (reference sequence). The DNA for the CDR3 is TGTGCCAGCAGCCCGACAGGGTTCGTGAACACTGAAGCTTTCTTT. Translating it yields CASSPTGFVNTEAFF.

The chain joins TRBV9 to TRBJ2-2; either TRBD1 or TRBD2 may supply D (6 bases each). CDR1 is SGDLS and CDR2 is YYNGEE in the germline V gene. The CDR3 is made up of 18 amino acids. Trimming took off 2 bases at V and 0 bases at J, with 17 bases between the two ends. Here the CDR3 reads CASSVPKTGGANTGELFF. CDR3 sequence (DNA): TGTGCCAGCAGCGTCCCGAAGACCGGGGGCGCGAACACCGGGGAGCTGTTTTTT.

V usage is TRBV11-2 and J usage is TRBJ2-7; D gene unclear. V lost 1 base to trimming and J lost 4 bases, with 14 bases between them. Per the germline V gene, CDR1 is SGHAT and CDR2 is FQNNGV. The CDR3 is made up of 15 amino acids. This CDR3 reads CASSLGGRHRYEQYF. The CDR3 bases are TGTGCCAGCAGCTTAGGGGGTAGGCATAGATACGAGCAGTACTTC.